This TCR beta chain was sequenced for a study of cytomegalovirus exposure and HLA in healthy donors. Whole-study context: As an earlier analysis found, around 200 million T cells yielded approximately 100 million unique TCR beta sequences. The study's findings and limits: Accurate prediction of most subjects' HLA-A and HLA-B alleles from TCR beta sequences was reported.

V lost 6 bases, J lost 7 bases, and 7 bases lay in between. CDR1 and CDR2 from the germline V gene are SGHVS and FNYEAQ. This CDR3 comprises 11 residues. As concerns this clone: Its antigen remains unknown.

PCR amplification relied on 60 Vbeta primers (plus 13 Jbeta primers). In the original processing: The authors later counted 75 million to 90 million unique TCR beta chains, some 12 million of them shared. This table comes from immunoSEQ multiplex PCR, and its TCRdb copy is limited to in-frame clones, with some not included. V and J calls and clone size follow that table, whereas D and trimming were derived from the DNA. Among 100,000 to 150,000 clones, 73% were seen once, and the ten largest hold around 3.7%. The rearrangement joins TRBV7-6 to TRBJ2-1; a possible D gene is TRBD2 (6 bases). The receptor was isolated from a woman in her 40s in good health and CMV-seronegative. The specimen sequenced was PBMCs. CDR3 nucleotide sequence: TGTGCCAGCAGGGGGGGAAATGAGCAGTTCTTC. It yields the protein CASRGGNEQFF. Supplemented by reference TRBV7-6 and TRBJ2-1, the full variable domain reads GAGVSQSPRYKVTKRGQDVALRCDPISGHVSLYWYRQALGQGPEFLTYFNYEAQQDKSGLPNDRFSAERPEGSISTLTIQRTEQRDSAMYRCASRGGNEQFFGPGTRLTVL.